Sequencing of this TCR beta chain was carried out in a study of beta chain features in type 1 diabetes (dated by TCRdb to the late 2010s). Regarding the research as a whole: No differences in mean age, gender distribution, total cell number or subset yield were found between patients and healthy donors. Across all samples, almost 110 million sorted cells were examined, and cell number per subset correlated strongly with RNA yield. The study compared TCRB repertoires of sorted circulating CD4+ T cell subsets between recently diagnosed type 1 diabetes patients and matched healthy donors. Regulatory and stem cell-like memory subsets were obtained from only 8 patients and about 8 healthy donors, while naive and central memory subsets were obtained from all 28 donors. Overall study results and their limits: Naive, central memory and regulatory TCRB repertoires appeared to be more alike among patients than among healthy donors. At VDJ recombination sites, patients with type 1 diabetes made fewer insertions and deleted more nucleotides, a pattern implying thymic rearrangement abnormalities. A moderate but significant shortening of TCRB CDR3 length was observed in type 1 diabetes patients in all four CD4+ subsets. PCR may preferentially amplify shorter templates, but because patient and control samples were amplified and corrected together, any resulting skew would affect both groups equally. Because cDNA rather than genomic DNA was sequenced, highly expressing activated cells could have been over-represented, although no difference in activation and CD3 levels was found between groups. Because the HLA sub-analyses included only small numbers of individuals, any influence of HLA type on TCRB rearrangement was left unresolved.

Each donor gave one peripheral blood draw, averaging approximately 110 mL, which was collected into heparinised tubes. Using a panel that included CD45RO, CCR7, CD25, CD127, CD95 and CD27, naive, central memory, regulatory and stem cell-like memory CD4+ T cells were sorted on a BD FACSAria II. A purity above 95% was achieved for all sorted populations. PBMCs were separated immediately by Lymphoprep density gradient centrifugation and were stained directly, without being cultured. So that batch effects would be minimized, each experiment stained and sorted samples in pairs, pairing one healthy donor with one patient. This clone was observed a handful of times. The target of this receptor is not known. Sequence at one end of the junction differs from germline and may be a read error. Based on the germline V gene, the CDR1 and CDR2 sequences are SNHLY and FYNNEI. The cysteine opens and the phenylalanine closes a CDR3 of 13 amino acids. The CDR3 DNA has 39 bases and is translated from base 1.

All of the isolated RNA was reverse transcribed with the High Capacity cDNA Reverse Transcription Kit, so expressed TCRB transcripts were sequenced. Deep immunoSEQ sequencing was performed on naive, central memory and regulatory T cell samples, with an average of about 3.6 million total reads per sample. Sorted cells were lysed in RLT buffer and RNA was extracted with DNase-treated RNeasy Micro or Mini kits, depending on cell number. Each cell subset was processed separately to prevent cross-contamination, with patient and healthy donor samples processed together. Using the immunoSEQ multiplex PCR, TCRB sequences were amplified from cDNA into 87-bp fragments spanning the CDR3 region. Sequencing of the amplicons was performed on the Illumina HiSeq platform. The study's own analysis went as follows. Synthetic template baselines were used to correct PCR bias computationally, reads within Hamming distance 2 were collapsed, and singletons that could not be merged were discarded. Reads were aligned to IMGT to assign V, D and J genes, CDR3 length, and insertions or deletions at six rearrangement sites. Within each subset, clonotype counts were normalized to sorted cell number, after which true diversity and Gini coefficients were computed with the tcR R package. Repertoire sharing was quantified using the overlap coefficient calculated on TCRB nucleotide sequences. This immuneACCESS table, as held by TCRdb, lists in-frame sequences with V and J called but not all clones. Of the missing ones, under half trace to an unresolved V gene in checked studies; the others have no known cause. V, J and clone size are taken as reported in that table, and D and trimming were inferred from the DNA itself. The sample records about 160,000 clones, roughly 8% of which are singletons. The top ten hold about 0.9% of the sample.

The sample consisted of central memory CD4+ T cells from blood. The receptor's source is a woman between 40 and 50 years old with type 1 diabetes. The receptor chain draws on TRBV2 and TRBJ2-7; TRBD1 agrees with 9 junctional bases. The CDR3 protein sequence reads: CASSEAPRGQGSF. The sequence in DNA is TGTGCCAGCAGTGAAGCCCCGCGGGGACAGGGATCCTTC. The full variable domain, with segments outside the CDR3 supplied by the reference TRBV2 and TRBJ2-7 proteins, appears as EPEVTQTPSHQVTQMGQEVILRCVPISNHLYFYWYRQILGQKVEFLVSFYNNEISEKSEIFDDQFSVERPDGSNFTLKIRSTKLEDSAMYFCASSEAPRGQGSFGPGTRLTVT.